This paragraph covers one TCR beta chain sequence. As yet, its antigen is unknown. The same CDR3 also results from other DNA sequences found in this sample. This sample was included in a study of OX40 agonist ivuxolimab in advanced cancers. Overall study context: A male proportion of about 80% was recorded, with mean age around 60 years and range about 20 to 79. Three individuals attained partial responses, comprising one hepatocellular carcinoma case and two cutaneous melanoma cases. Overall study results and limits: The investigators did not determine what antigen specificity the expanded peripheral T cells had. Relative to CD4+, CD8+ T cells held more expanded clones on average.

The CDR3 is 14 amino acids. From germline, CDR1 is LNHDA and CDR2 SQIVND (reference sequence). Trimming cost V 3 bases and J 4 bases; bases outside gene matches: 5. Sequencing was performed with immunoSEQ multiplex PCR; in TCRdb, only in-frame clones are kept and a portion is missing. The sample lists 75,000 to 100,000 clones, over 75% occurring once. The source is an adult with an advanced solid tumor such as melanoma, head and neck, liver or kidney cancer. This material consisted of CD4+ or CD8+ T cells sorted from blood, taken in a trial of the OX40 agonist ivuxolimab. The chain joins TRBV19 to TRBJ2-7, with 8 positions matching TRBD1. CDR3 coding DNA: TGTGCCAGTAGTATCGGACAGGGAGCGTACGAGCAGTACTTC. Encoded protein: CASSIGQGAYEQYF.